This T cell receptor (beta chain) derives from a study of technical replicates of blood from a few donors. This clone was observed once. Repertoires were generated with immunoSEQ multiplex PCR, while TCRdb's copy carries only in-frame clones and drops some. The table lists some 80,000 clones, around 94% of them singletons, with around 0.25% in the top ten. Sequencing was done on a sample of T cells isolated from PBMCs. The receptor was derived from a human donor in good health.

The CDR3, as DNA: TGTGCCATCAGTGAGTCGGAGGGAGAAAACACTGAAGCTTTCTTT. It specifies CAISESEGENTEAFF. This chain links TRBV10-3 with TRBJ1-1, with D uncertain. The length of the CDR3 is 15 residues. The V end lost 0 bases, the J end lost 2 bases, and 10 bases lay between the germline ends. The V gene's germline CDR1 is ENHRY and CDR2 SYGVKD.